The 21 T cell receptor beta chains listed next were all sequenced from one sample in a study of T cells in Graves' hyperthyroidism and ophthalmopathy. The investigators amplified TCR beta CDR3 regions from RNA transcripts. Using the HTBI primer set, a first-round RT-PCR was run on the TCR CDR3. One entry per CDR3 protein results from TCRdb running MiXCR on the multiplex PCR reads. Among hundreds of thousands of distinct CDR3 sequences listed, approximately 15% were seen once. Sequencing used blood. The receptor source for this set is a woman between 40 and 55 years old with Graves' ophthalmopathy.

J is TRBJ2-7 and V is TRBV30; D may be TRBD2 (5 bases). The V and J ends lost 1 base and 4 bases respectively, with 11 bases between them. The germline gives CDR1 GTSNPN, CDR2 SVGIG (reference sequence). This CDR3 is built from 13 residues. The CDR3 loop is CAWSAGSGYEQYF. The CDR3 DNA is TGTGCCTGGAGTGCGGGGTCGGGGTACGAGCAGTACTTC.

This clonotype occurred many times. V gene TRBV28 combines with J gene TRBJ2-2, with D possibly being TRBD1 or TRBD2 (6 bases each). The CDR3 spans 15 residues. V was clipped by 6 bases and J by 5 bases, with 16 bases between them. The germline CDR1 and CDR2 sequences are MDHEN and SYDVKM. The CDR3 DNA is TGTGCCAGCAGGCTTCAGGGGAGGCGGACCGGGGAGCTGTTTTTT. This translates into CASRLQGRRTGELFF.

The chain uses TRBV28 and TRBJ2-7; D is unresolved. The CDR3 consists of 11 residues. Germline-derived CDR1 and CDR2 are MDHEN and SYDVKM. The V end lost 5 bases, the J end lost 6 bases, and 8 bases lay between the germline ends. CDR3 in amino acids: CASSRKLEQYF. Written as DNA, the CDR3 is TGTGCCAGCAGTCGGAAGCTCGAGCAGTACTTC.

This chain uses TRBV5-5 with TRBJ1-1; D might be TRBD1 (6 bases). V was cut by 1 base and J by 1 base, with 14 bases left in between. Germline lookup yields CDR1 SGHKS and CDR2 YYEKEE (reference sequence). This CDR3 spans 16 amino acids. The CDR3 loop is CASSLRGASRNTEAFF. CDR3 sequence (DNA): TGTGCCAGCAGCTTGAGGGGGGCATCGAGGAACACTGAAGCTTTCTTT.

This sequence joins TRBV9 and TRBJ1-1; the match to TRBD1 covers 7 bases. V shed 1 base, J shed 4 bases, and the junction held 4 bases outside the gene matches. Per germline, CDR1 SGDLS and CDR2 YYNGEE. This CDR3 has 14 residues. The CDR3 loop reads CASSVSPGGTEAFF. CDR3 sequence (DNA): TGTGCCAGCAGCGTAAGCCCAGGGGGCACTGAAGCTTTCTTT.

The table lists this clonotype with a few counts. The gene calls are TRBV6-1 and TRBJ2-7; the D is unclear. V was trimmed by 8 bases and J by 2 bases, leaving 16 bases between them. The CDR3 totals 14 residues. Looked up from germline, CDR1 is MNHNS and CDR2 is SASEGT. The CDR3, as DNA: TGTGCCAGCCTTCTAGGGCCCCAAACCTACGAGCAGTACTTC. It translates to CASLLGPQTYEQYF.

J is TRBJ2-5 and V is TRBV29-1; no definite D call. Per the germline V gene, CDR1 is SQVTM and CDR2 is ANQGSEA. With 4 bases removed from V and 0 bases from J, the gap between germline ends came to 9 bases. The CDR3 totals 13 residues. The CDR3 region is CSVVRTYQETQYF. CDR3 DNA sequence: TGCAGCGTTGTGAGGACGTACCAAGAGACCCAGTACTTC.

In its sample, this clonotype was seen once. A much larger clonotype is one base distant, so this may be a read error. The chain recombines TRBV4-2 with TRBJ2-6; 7 positions agree with TRBD1. This CDR3 is 16 amino acids long. Germline loops: CDR1 LGHNA, CDR2 YNFKEQ. The CDR3 DNA sequence: TGTGCCAGCAGCCTACAGGGGAACGCTGGGGCCAACGTCCTGGCTTTC. The encoded protein is CASSLQGNAGANVLAF.

This clonotype was detected a few times. J is TRBJ1-6 and V is TRBV28, with unresolved D. The CDR3 runs to 12 residues. The ends were cut back, 8 bases at V and 6 bases at J, with 8 bases in the middle. Germline V lookup: CDR1 MDHEN, CDR2 SYDVKM. The DNA for the CDR3 is TGTGCCAGCCAGGACCTTAATTCACCCCTCCACTTT. Translating gives CASQDLNSPLHF.

The table lists this clonotype with many counts. The rearrangement uses TRBV29-1 and TRBJ1-1; D not resolved. CDR1 is SQVTM, CDR2 ANQGSEA, per germline. CDR3 length equals 13 residues. The germline V and J ends were trimmed by 0 bases and 1 base, with 6 bases remaining between them. The CDR3 here is CSVEDLENTEAFF. The CDR3 DNA sequence: TGCAGCGTTGAAGATTTGGAGAACACTGAAGCTTTCTTT.

In this sample, this clonotype turned up a few times. V and J are TRBV27 and TRBJ1-1; D gene uncertain. Germline values: CDR1 MNHEY, CDR2 SMNVEV (reference sequence). The CDR3 is 13 amino acids. V was pared by 8 bases and J by 7 bases, with 17 bases between. The CDR3 DNA sequence: TGTGCCAGCTCCTTTGGCGGATGGGGTGAAGCTTTCTTT. As protein: CASSFGGWGEAFF.

This clonotype was observed a handful of times. The chain has TRBV4-1 and TRBJ2-7; D not certain. The CDR3 runs 15 residues. Germline V gives CDR1 MGHRA, CDR2 YSYEKL. V lost 4 bases and J 3 bases, leaving 16 bases between the germline ends. In nucleotides, the CDR3 is TGCGCCAGCAGCCCCCCGCTTGGATCGGGCTACGAGCAGTACTTC. This sequence encodes CASSPPLGSGYEQYF.

This clonotype has just a few counts. The chain has TRBV11-1 and TRBJ2-2; 8 bases are shared with TRBD1. CDR1 and CDR2 (germline): SGHAT, FQDESV (reference sequence). The length of the CDR3 is 16 residues. Unmatched junction bases numbered 5, after V lost 4 bases and J lost 1 base. The CDR3 sequence is CASSSAGQGNTGELFF. The CDR3 region has the DNA TGTGCCAGCAGCTCCGCCGGACAGGGGAACACCGGGGAGCTGTTTTTT.

J is TRBJ2-5 and V is TRBV24-1, with 12 bases aligning to TRBD2. CDR1 and CDR2 (germline): KGHDR, SFDVKD. CDR3 size: 16 residues. Trimming at V came to 4 bases and at J to 2 bases, leaving 4 bases not matched to a gene. DNA for the CDR3: TGTGCCACCAGTGACCCTAGCGGGAGGGGTCAAGAGACCCAGTACTTC. Protein product: CATSDPSGRGQETQYF.

Concerning this clonotype: As the CDR3 is not closed by the conserved phenylalanine or tryptophan, this likely results from a read error. The J gene is TRBJ2-7, the V gene TRBV12-3 or TRBV12-4; either TRBD1 or TRBD2 may supply D (5 bases each). CDR3 size: 14 residues. The germline V and J ends were trimmed by 4 bases and 0 bases, with 10 bases remaining between them. The CDR3 DNA sequence: TGTGCCAGCAGTTGGGACCCCCCCTCCTACGAGCAGTACTCC. Its protein product is CASSWDPPSYEQYS.

This clonotype was observed many times. The chain carries TRBV6-2 or TRBV6-3 and TRBJ2-5; 10 nucleotides align to TRBD1. CDR3 length: 16 residues. The V segment lost 2 bases and the J segment 5 bases; nucleotides outside the gene matches: 8. The V gene's germline CDR1 is MNHEY and CDR2 SVGEGT. This CDR3 is CASSYEGTGVWETQYF. DNA of the CDR3: TGTGCCAGCAGTTACGAAGGGACAGGGGTATGGGAGACCCAGTACTTC.

In this sample, this clonotype turned up a few times. The rearrangement joins TRBV28 to TRBJ1-2; no clear D. This CDR3 region has 13 residues. Germline CDR1 and CDR2: MDHEN and SYDVKM. Between the trimmed V and J ends, which lost 6 bases and 5 bases, there was a span of 13 bases. Here the CDR3 reads CASRVQVGYGYTF. The CDR3 region has the DNA TGTGCCAGCAGAGTCCAGGTTGGATATGGCTACACCTTC.

In this sample, this clonotype turned up many times. J is TRBJ2-7 and V is TRBV20-1; D may be TRBD1 or TRBD2 (6 bases each). V shed 0 bases and J shed 5 bases, with 11 bases lying between them. There are 13 residues in the CDR3. The germline gives CDR1 DFQATT, CDR2 SNEGSKA (reference sequence). CDR3 in DNA: TGCAGTGCTAGAGATACGGGGGCACACGAGCAGTACTTC. Its translation is CSARDTGAHEQYF.

This clonotype was detected many times. This rearrangement joins TRBV6-1 to TRBJ2-3, with 9 bases identical to TRBD2. The V and J ends lost 8 bases and 3 bases, in that order; junction bases with no gene match: 9. Per the germline V gene, CDR1 is MNHNS and CDR2 is SASEGT. The CDR3 contains 15 residues. The CDR3 DNA reads as TGTGCCAGCTCGGGACTAGCCGTGTTGACAGATACGCAGTATTTT. It is translated as CASSGLAVLTDTQYF.

This clonotype was counted at least ten times. V usage is TRBV6-1 and J usage is TRBJ1-1; the match to TRBD1 covers 8 bases. Per the germline V gene, CDR1 is MNHNS and CDR2 is SASEGT. The CDR3 is made up of 15 amino acids. With 0 bases clipped from V and 3 bases from J, the junction kept 3 bases outside the gene matches. The CDR3 protein is CASSEARQGYTEAFF. Here the CDR3 DNA reads TGTGCCAGCAGTGAAGCTCGACAGGGGTACACTGAAGCTTTCTTT.

This clonotype has a count of ten or more. The DNA for the CDR3 is TGTGCCAGCAGTGCGCCGGGCCCGACGGTCTACGAGCAGTACTTC. It is translated as CASSAPGPTVYEQYF. The chain combines TRBV28 with TRBJ2-7; D unresolved. Germline V CDR1 and CDR2: MDHEN, SYDVKM. The CDR3 sequence is 15 residues long. Trimming stripped 5 bases from V and 3 bases from J, with 17 bases between.